The 26 T cell receptor beta chains below come from one sample, sequenced in a study of shared clonotypes between healthy human individuals. Data came from immunoSEQ multiplex PCR; TCRdb stores just in-frame clones and leaves some out. The sample includes 170,000 or so clones, 66% of them seen just once. The sequencing sample was made of memory CD4+ T cells sorted from blood. The subset is: CD45RA-negative fraction. The source is a man aged 25 to 45 in good health.

The DNA of the CDR3 is TGTGCCAGCAGTAGTTACAGGGAAAATCGGGCCTATGGCTACACCTTC. Translating it yields CASSSYRENRAYGYTF. V and J are TRBV7-9 and TRBJ1-2, with a weak D call TRBD1 (6 bases). Per germline, CDR1 SEHNR and CDR2 FQNEAQ (reference sequence). V lost 6 bases to trimming and J lost 4 bases, with 21 bases between them. This CDR3 comprises 16 residues. The variable domain in full, with the rest retrieved from reference TRBV7-9 and TRBJ1-2, is DTGVSQNPRHKITKRGQNVTFRCDPISEHNRLYWYRQTLGQGPEFLTYFQNEAQLEKSRLLSDRFSAERPKGSFSTLEIQRTEQGDSAMYLCASSSYRENRAYGYTFGSGTRLTVV.

There are a few counts of this clone. The gene calls are TRBV10-3 and TRBJ2-2; weak D call: TRBD1 (7 bases). Deletions cut 0 bases from V and 5 bases from J, with 13 bases between. Germline V gene sequence: CDR1 ENHRY, CDR2 SYGVKD. This CDR3 has 16 residues. CDR3 sequence (DNA): TGTGCCATCAGTGAGTCTCCAGGGGGGTCAACCGGGGAGCTGTTTTTT. This encodes CAISESPGGSTGELFF.

In its sample, this clone was seen a few times. The chain joins TRBV5-1 to TRBJ1-2; a possible D gene is TRBD1 (6 bases). Between the trimmed V and J ends, which lost 3 bases and 7 bases, there was a span of 16 bases. Germline V gene data show CDR1 as SGHRS and CDR2 as YFSETQ. This CDR3 contains 14 residues. This chain's CDR3 is CASSSGQPLGGYTF. In DNA form, the CDR3 reads TGCGCCAGCAGCTCAGGACAGCCCTTAGGTGGCTACACCTTC.

The J gene is TRBJ1-5, the V gene TRBV21-1; the listed D gene, TRBD1, was not tested against the DNA. TRBV21-1 is a pseudogene. The CDR3 loop spans 16 amino acids. The CDR3 nucleotides read TGTGCCAGCAGCAACAACAGGGGGGTCAGCGTTCAGCCCCAGCATTTT. Amino acid sequence: CASSNNRGVSVQPQHF.

The rearrangement links TRBV10-3 to TRBJ2-7; 12 bases line up with TRBD2. V was pared by 3 bases and J by 2 bases, with 5 bases of the junction left unmatched. CDR1 and CDR2 from the germline V gene are ENHRY and SYGVKD. There are 16 residues in the CDR3. CDR3: CAISERTSGTTYEQYF. In DNA, the CDR3 is TGTGCCATCAGTGAAAGGACTAGCGGGACTACCTACGAGCAGTACTTC.

This chain links TRBV28 with TRBJ2-3; the D gene is possibly TRBD1 (5 bases). The CDR3 spans 14 residues. Trimming pared 8 bases from V and 0 bases from J, leaving 12 bases between. Germline CDR1 reads MDHEN; CDR2 reads SYDVKM. CDR3 sequence reads: CASLNRYSTDTQYF. The CDR3 DNA is TGTGCCAGCCTTAACAGGTATAGCACAGATACGCAGTATTTT. Using reference TRBV28 and TRBJ2-3 for the parts outside the CDR3, the full variable domain is DVKVTQSSRYLVKRTGEKVFLECVQDMDHENMFWYRQDPGLGLRLIYFSYDVKMKEKGDIPEGYSVSREKKERFSLILESASTNQTSMYLCASLNRYSTDTQYFGPGTRLTVL.

This clone was observed a handful of times. The V call is TRBV7-9, the J call TRBJ2-7; D unresolved. Trimming took off 1 base at V and 4 bases at J, with 8 bases between the two ends. From germline, CDR1 is SEHNR and CDR2 FQNEAQ (reference sequence). The CDR3 has 13 residues. This CDR3 reads CASSLGIRYEQYF. The DNA of the CDR3 is TGTGCCAGCAGCTTAGGAATCCGATACGAGCAGTACTTC.

The V call is TRBV30, the J call TRBJ2-1; no firm D call. Between the trimmed V and J ends, which lost 5 bases and 3 bases, there was a span of 8 bases. The CDR3 consists of 12 residues. Per germline, CDR1 GTSNPN and CDR2 SVGIG (reference sequence). The CDR3 sequence is CAWGMSYNEQFF. In nucleotides, the CDR3 is TGTGCCTGGGGTATGAGCTACAATGAGCAGTTCTTC.

The chain recombines TRBV6-1 with TRBJ1-1; D is possibly TRBD1 (6 bases). The V gene lost 8 bases and the J gene lost 6 bases, with 7 bases spanning the gap. The germline V gene has CDR1 MNHNS and CDR2 SASEGT. This CDR3 has 10 residues. The CDR3 nucleotides are TGTGCCAGCGGGGGCTCTGAAGCTTTCTTT. It specifies CASGGSEAFF.

J is TRBJ2-7 and V is TRBV4-1, with 9 positions matching TRBD1. CDR1 is MGHRA, CDR2 YSYEKL, per germline. This CDR3 region has 16 residues. The V and J ends lost 1 base and 2 bases, in that order; junction bases with no gene match: 6. In nucleotides, the CDR3 is TGCGCCAGCAGCCAAGTAGGGACAGGGTGGACCTACGAGCAGTACTTC. It is translated as CASSQVGTGWTYEQYF.

This chain connects TRBV6-5 to TRBJ2-1; D possibly corresponds to TRBD1 (5 bases). Germline V gene lookup returns CDR1 MNHEY and CDR2 SVGAGI. This CDR3 has 15 residues. V lost 6 bases and J 6 bases, leaving 18 bases between the germline ends. The CDR3 loop reads CASSHPTLGVNEQFF. The CDR3 coding sequence is TGTGCCAGCAGCCATCCTACCTTAGGGGTCAATGAGCAGTTCTTC.

This clone was seen a few times. At the DNA level, this CDR3 is encoded by other sequences in the same sample as well. The chain recombines TRBV10-3 with TRBJ1-5; D possibly corresponds to TRBD1 (5 bases). Trimming took 0 bases from V and 5 from J, leaving 8 bases between them. This CDR3 comprises 14 residues. The germline V gene has CDR1 ENHRY and CDR2 SYGVKD. CDR3 protein: CAISESGGDQPQHF. Written as DNA, the CDR3 is TGTGCCATCAGTGAGTCGGGGGGAGATCAGCCCCAGCATTTT.

The rearrangement uses TRBV15 and TRBJ1-5; possibly TRBD1 for D (6 bases). Trimming removed 6 bases from V and 7 bases from J, with 16 bases in between. Germline assignment: CDR1 LNHNV and CDR2 YYDKDF (reference sequence). The CDR3 is 14 residues long. The chain's CDR3 is CATSNRVSGQPQHF. CDR3 sequence (DNA): TGTGCCACCAGTAACAGGGTTAGTGGACAGCCCCAGCATTTT. The full variable domain, completed using reference TRBV15 and TRBJ1-5, is DAMVIQNPRYQVTQFGKPVTLSCSQTLNHNVMYWYQQKSSQAPKLLFHYYDKDFNNEADTPDNFQSRRPNTSFCFLDIRSPGLGDTAMYLCATSNRVSGQPQHFGDGTRLSIL.

This chain joins TRBV5-6 and TRBJ2-5, with TRBD2 matching over 11 bases. With V trimmed by 4 bases and J by 5 bases, 16 bases remained unmatched. Per the germline V gene, CDR1 is SGHDT and CDR2 is YYEEEE. The CDR3 spans 18 residues. The CDR3 DNA follows: TGTGCCAGCAGCCTATACGAACTTCGACTAGCGGGAACTGAGACCCAGTACTTC. The encoded protein is CASSLYELRLAGTETQYF.

V gene TRBV5-1 combines with J gene TRBJ2-7; D is possibly TRBD1 (6 bases). Germline CDR1 is SGHRS and CDR2 is YFSETQ. This CDR3 comprises 17 residues. Trimming cost V 1 base and J 2 bases, with 19 bases left between them. CDR3 in DNA: TGCGCCAGCAGCTTGAGTATACCGACAGGAGGAACCTACGAGCAGTACTTC. Translation gives CASSLSIPTGGTYEQYF.

The CDR3 spells CASSSTLRTYEQYF. The DNA of the CDR3 is TGTGCCAGTAGTTCGACATTGAGGACCTACGAGCAGTACTTC. The V and J genes are TRBV19 and TRBJ2-7; D is ambiguous. The germline V gene has CDR1 LNHDA and CDR2 SQIVND (reference sequence). CDR3 length: 14 amino acids. V gave up 5 bases and J gave up 2 bases, with 13 bases separating them.

This clone was seen more than once but under ten times. The CDR3 loop reads CASSQASGGPYEQYF. The CDR3 region has the DNA TGTGCCAGCAGTCAGGCTAGCGGGGGCCCCTACGAGCAGTACTTC. The chain combines TRBV7-8 with TRBJ2-7; TRBD2 matches at 10 bases. The germline V gene encodes CDR1 SGHVS and CDR2 FQNEAQ. The junction had 7 bases not matched to a gene; V was cut back by 6 bases and J by 2 bases. This CDR3 has 15 amino acids.

This chain joins TRBV19 and TRBJ2-7, with 7 bases identical to TRBD1. The ends lost 6 bases at V and 3 bases at J; junction bases unmatched: 8. The CDR3 extends over 14 amino acids. Germline V gene lookup returns CDR1 LNHDA and CDR2 SQIVND (reference sequence). This chain's CDR3 is CASSTRTGVYEQYF. CDR3 DNA sequence: TGTGCCAGTAGCACCCGGACAGGAGTCTACGAGCAGTACTTC.

The chain links TRBV18 to TRBJ2-7; D gene ambiguous. Germline lookup yields CDR1 KGHSH and CDR2 LQKENI. V lost 1 base, J lost 2 bases, and 9 bases lay in between. CDR3 size: 14 residues. The CDR3 DNA reads TGTGCCAGCTCACCACAGGGCACCCCCTACGAGCAGTACTTC. It codes for CASSPQGTPYEQYF.

The chain joins TRBV27 to TRBJ1-2, with D possibly matching TRBD1 (5 bases). The CDR3 loop spans 14 amino acids. V lost 5 bases, J lost 6 bases, and 16 bases lay in between. From germline, CDR1 is MNHEY and CDR2 SMNVEV (reference sequence). CDR3 nucleotides: TGTGCCAGCAGTCCGAACGTCGGACAAAATGGCTACACCTTC. The encoded protein is CASSPNVGQNGYTF.

V usage is TRBV5-1 and J usage is TRBJ2-1, with D perhaps assigned TRBD1 or TRBD2 (7 bases each). CDR1 and CDR2 from the germline V gene are SGHRS and YFSETQ. The length of the CDR3 is 16 residues. Deletions cut 4 bases from V and 3 bases from J, with 17 bases between. The CDR3: CASSPQGGASYNEQFF. The CDR3 region has the DNA TGCGCCAGCAGCCCCCAGGGGGGGGCAAGCTACAATGAGCAGTTCTTC.

This chain links TRBV7-8 with TRBJ2-7; D possibly corresponds to TRBD1 (5 bases). CDR1 and CDR2 from the germline V gene are SGHVS and FQNEAQ. This CDR3 spans 14 amino acids. V was shortened by 2 bases and J by 6 bases, with 14 bases between the two germline ends. The CDR3, as DNA: TGTGCCAGCAGCTTACTCTTCCAGGGCTCCGAGCAGTACTTC. Amino acids: CASSLLFQGSEQYF.

V usage is TRBV6-6 and J usage is TRBJ2-2; the D gene is possibly TRBD2 (6 bases). The CDR3 totals 16 residues. Germline CDR1 reads MNHNY; CDR2 reads SVGAGI (reference sequence). V gave up 4 bases and J gave up 7 bases, with 19 bases separating them. CDR3 protein: CASSSLPGYGGGELFF. CDR3 bases: TGTGCCAGCAGTTCGCTCCCGGGGTACGGGGGCGGGGAGCTGTTTTTT.

The rearrangement uses TRBV7-8 and TRBJ1-3; TRBD1 agrees at 7 bases. CDR3 size: 15 residues. V lost 5 bases, J lost 5 bases, and 9 bases stayed unmatched. Germline V gene data show CDR1 as SGHVS and CDR2 as FQNEAQ. CDR3 region: CASSAPGGNRNTIYF. CDR3 in DNA: TGTGCCAGCAGCGCCCCAGGGGGAAATCGAAACACCATATATTTT.

Details on this clone: This same CDR3 is encoded by further DNA sequences in the sample. The chain employs TRBV5-1 and TRBJ2-1; D gene unclear. The CDR3 length is 13 residues. V shed 0 bases and J shed 3 bases, with 4 bases lying between them. Germline V gene lookup returns CDR1 SGHRS and CDR2 YFSETQ. CDR3 protein: CASSLERYNEQFF. The CDR3 DNA follows: TGCGCCAGCAGCTTGGAACGCTACAATGAGCAGTTCTTC.

The chain is built from TRBV7-2 and TRBJ2-1, with TRBD2 identical over 11 bases. In germline, CDR1 is SGHTA, CDR2 FQGNSA. The CDR3 runs to 15 residues. V dropped 3 bases and J dropped 5; count of bases not matched to a gene: 3. The CDR3 loop reads CASSFTSGSHNEQFF. The CDR3 DNA reads as TGTGCCAGCAGCTTTACTAGCGGGAGTCACAATGAGCAGTTCTTC.